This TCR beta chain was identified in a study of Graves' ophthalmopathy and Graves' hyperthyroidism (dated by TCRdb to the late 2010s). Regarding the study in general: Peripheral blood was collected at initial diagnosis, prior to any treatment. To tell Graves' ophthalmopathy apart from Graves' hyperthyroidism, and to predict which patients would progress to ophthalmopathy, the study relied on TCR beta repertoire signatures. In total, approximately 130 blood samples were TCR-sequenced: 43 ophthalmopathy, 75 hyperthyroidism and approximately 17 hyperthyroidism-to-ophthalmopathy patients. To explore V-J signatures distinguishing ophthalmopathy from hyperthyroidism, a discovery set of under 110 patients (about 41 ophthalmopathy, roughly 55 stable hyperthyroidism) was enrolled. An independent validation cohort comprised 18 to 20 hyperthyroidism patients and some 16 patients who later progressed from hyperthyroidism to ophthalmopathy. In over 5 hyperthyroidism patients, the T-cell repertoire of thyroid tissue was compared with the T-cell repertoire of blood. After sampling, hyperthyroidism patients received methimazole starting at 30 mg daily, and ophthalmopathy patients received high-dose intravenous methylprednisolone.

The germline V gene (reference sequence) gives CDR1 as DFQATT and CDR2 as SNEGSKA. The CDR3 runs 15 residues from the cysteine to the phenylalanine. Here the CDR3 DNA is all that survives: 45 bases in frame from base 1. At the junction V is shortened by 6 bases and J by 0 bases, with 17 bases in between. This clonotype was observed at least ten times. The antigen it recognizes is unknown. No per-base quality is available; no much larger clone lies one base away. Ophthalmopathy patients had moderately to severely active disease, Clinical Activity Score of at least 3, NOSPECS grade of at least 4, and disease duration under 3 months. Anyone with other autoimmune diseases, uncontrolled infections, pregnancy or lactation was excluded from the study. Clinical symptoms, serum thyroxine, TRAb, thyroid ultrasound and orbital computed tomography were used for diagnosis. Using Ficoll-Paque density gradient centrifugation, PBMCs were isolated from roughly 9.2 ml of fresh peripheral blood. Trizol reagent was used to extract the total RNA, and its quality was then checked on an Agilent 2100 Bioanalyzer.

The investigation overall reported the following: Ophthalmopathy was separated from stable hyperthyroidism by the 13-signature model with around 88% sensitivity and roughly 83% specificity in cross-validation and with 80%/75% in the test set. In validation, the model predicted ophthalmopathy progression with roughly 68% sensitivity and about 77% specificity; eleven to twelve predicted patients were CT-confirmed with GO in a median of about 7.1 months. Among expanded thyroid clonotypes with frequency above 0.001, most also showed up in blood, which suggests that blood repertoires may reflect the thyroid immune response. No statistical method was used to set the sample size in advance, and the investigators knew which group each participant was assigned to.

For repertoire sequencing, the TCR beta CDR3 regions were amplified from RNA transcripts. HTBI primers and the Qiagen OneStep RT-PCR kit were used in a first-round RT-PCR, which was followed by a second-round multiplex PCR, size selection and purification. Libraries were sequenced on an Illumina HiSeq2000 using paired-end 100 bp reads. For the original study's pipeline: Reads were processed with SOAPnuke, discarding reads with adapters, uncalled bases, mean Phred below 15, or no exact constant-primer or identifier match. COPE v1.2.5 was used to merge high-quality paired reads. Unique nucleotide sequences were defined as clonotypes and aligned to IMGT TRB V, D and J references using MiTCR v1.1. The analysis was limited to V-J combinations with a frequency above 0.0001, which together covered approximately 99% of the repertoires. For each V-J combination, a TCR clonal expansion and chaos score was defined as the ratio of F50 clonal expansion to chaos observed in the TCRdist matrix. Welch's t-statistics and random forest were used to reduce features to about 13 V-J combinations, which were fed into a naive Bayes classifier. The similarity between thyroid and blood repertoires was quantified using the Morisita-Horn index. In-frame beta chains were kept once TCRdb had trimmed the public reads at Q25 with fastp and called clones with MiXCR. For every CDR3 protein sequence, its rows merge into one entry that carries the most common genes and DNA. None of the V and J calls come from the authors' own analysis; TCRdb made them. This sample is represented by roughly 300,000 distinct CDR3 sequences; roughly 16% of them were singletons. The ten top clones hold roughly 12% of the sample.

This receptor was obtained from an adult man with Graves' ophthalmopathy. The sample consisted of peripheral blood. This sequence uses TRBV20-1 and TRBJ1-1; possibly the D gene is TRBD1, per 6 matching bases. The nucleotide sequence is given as TGCAGTGCGCCGACCTGGACAGACGTGAACACTGAAGCTTTCTTT. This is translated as CSAPTWTDVNTEAFF.